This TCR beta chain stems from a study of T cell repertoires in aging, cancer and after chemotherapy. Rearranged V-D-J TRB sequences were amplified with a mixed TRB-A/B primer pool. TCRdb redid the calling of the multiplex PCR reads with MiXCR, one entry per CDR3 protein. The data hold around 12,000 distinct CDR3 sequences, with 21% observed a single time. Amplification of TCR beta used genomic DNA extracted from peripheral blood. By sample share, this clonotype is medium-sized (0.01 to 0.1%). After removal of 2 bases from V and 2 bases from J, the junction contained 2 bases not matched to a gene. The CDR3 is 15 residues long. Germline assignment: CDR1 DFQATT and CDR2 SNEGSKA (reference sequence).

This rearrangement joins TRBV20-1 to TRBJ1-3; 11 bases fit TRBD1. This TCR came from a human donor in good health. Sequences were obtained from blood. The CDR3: CSARTGQGAGNTIYF. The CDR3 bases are TGCAGTGCTAGAACGGGACAGGGGGCTGGAAACACCATATATTTT.